This TCR beta chain was retrieved from a study of blood T cell repertoires in COVID-19. TCRdb's table, derived via immunoSEQ multiplex PCR, lists solely in-frame clones and lacks some. This sample has over 200,000 clones, with 75% to 90% found just once. The CDR3 has 14 residues. In germline, CDR1 is SGHVS, CDR2 FNYEAQ. V was trimmed by 1 base and J by 6 bases, leaving 13 bases between them. This sequence originates from a human donor in a cohort sampled during active COVID-19. Sequencing used peripheral blood. This chain links TRBV7-6 with TRBJ2-7, with D maybe TRBD1 (5 bases). The CDR3 DNA reads as TGTGCCAGCAGCTTAGTGGTCAGGGTAGGCGAGCAGTACTTC. Translated: CASSLVVRVGEQYF.